One and the same sample provided the 11 T cell receptor beta chains below, sequenced in a study of OX40 agonist ivuxolimab in advanced cancers. Repertoires were generated with immunoSEQ multiplex PCR, while TCRdb's copy carries only in-frame clones and drops some. The sample has tens of thousands of clones; 90% to 95% are singletons. The specimen was CD4+ or CD8+ T cells sorted from blood, collected in a trial of the OX40 agonist ivuxolimab. The receptors were gathered from an adult with an advanced solid tumor such as melanoma, head and neck, liver or kidney cancer.

The chain carries TRBV19 and TRBJ1-4; TRBD1 agrees at 7 bases. Trimming cost V 8 bases and J 8 bases; bases outside gene matches: 11. The length of the CDR3 is 14 residues. Germline CDR1 LNHDA, CDR2 SQIVND (reference sequence). The CDR3 reads CASRGQPLREKLFF. The DNA of the CDR3 is TGTGCCAGTCGGGGACAGCCTTTGAGGGAAAAACTGTTTTTT.

V and J are TRBV12-5 and TRBJ1-2, with 7 positions matching TRBD1. After removal of 5 bases from V and 8 bases from J, the junction contained 8 bases not matched to a gene. This CDR3 contains 13 residues. Per germline, CDR1 LGHNT and CDR2 FRNRAP. This CDR3 is CASGIGTARGYTF. The DNA of the CDR3 is TGTGCTAGTGGTATCGGGACAGCGAGAGGCTACACCTTC.

To note about this clone: The junction departs from germline at one end; a sequencing error may be responsible. The V gene is TRBV7-8, the J gene TRBJ2-2, with TRBD2 matching 12 bases. The CDR3 contains 17 residues. The germline gives CDR1 SGHVS, CDR2 FQNEAQ. CDR3 loop: CASSLAGLAGRHRGAVF. The CDR3 DNA reads TGTGCCAGCAGCTTAGCCGGACTAGCGGGAAGGCACCGGGGAGCTGTTTTT.

This CDR3 reads CATSGQSYNEQFF. CDR3 DNA: TGTGCCACCTCCGGCCAGTCCTACAATGAGCAGTTCTTC. The chain uses TRBV6-1 and TRBJ2-1; D remains ambiguous. V dropped 10 bases and J dropped 1 base, with 11 bases sitting between them. CDR3 length: 13 amino acids. The germline V gene encodes CDR1 MNHNS and CDR2 SASEGT.

This chain joins TRBV29-1 and TRBJ1-4; 7 bases agree with TRBD1. This CDR3 comprises 14 residues. Germline assignment: CDR1 SQVTM and CDR2 ANQGSEA. J was trimmed by 2 bases and V by 4 bases; bases with no gene match: 4. Here the CDR3 reads CSVGRGSTNEKLFF. As DNA, the CDR3 is TGCAGCGTTGGCAGGGGGAGCACTAATGAAAAACTGTTTTTT. The full variable domain, rest sourced from reference TRBV29-1 and TRBJ1-4, is SAVISQKPSRDICQRGTSLTIQCQVDSQVTMMFWYRQQPGQSLTLIATANQGSEATYESGFVIDKFPISRPNLTFSTLTVSNMSPEDSSIYLCSVGRGSTNEKLFFGSGTQLSVL.

The chain joins TRBV7-3 to TRBJ2-1; the match to TRBD2 covers 10 bases. The length of the CDR3 is 15 residues. The germline gives CDR1 SGHTA, CDR2 FQGTGA. V lost 5 bases, J lost 5 bases, and 6 bases stayed unmatched. CDR3 bases: TGTGCCAGCAGCCCCTCTAGCGGGGGTAACAATGAGCAGTTCTTC. It encodes CASSPSSGGNNEQFF.

The rearrangement joins TRBV5-1 to TRBJ2-7; 11 bases agree with TRBD1. V gave up 2 bases and J gave up 0 bases; unmatched junction bases: 7. In germline, CDR1 is SGHRS, CDR2 YFSETQ. The CDR3 loop spans 17 amino acids. The CDR3 sequence is CASSFSRDRGNSYEQYF. For the CDR3, the DNA is TGCGCCAGCAGCTTCAGCCGGGACAGGGGGAACTCCTACGAGCAGTACTTC.

This chain connects TRBV4-1 to TRBJ2-1, with a tentative D call TRBD2 (5 bases). The CDR3 is made up of 16 amino acids. In germline, CDR1 is MGHRA, CDR2 YSYEKL. V dropped 0 bases and J dropped 7 bases, with 16 bases sitting between them. This CDR3 is CASSQDGSGVGNEQFF. DNA of the CDR3: TGCGCCAGCAGCCAAGATGGAAGCGGCGTGGGTAATGAGCAGTTCTTC.

The chain links TRBV19 to TRBJ1-3; perhaps TRBD1 as D (5 bases). This CDR3 is built from 13 residues. CDR1 and CDR2 from the germline V gene are LNHDA and SQIVND (reference sequence). V lost 3 bases and J lost 8, with 11 bases in between. The CDR3 DNA follows: TGTGCCAGTAGTATTTGGGGCGCGGACACCATATATTTT. Translated, it gives CASSIWGADTIYF.

This chain links TRBV6-5 with TRBJ2-7, with D perhaps TRBD1 or TRBD2 (5 bases each). Trimming removed 2 bases from V and 3 bases from J, with 14 bases in between. Germline CDR1 reads MNHEY; CDR2 reads SVGAGI. CDR3 length: 15 residues. CDR3 nucleotides: TGTGCCAGCAGTTACGAGGGGCAGCCCAACTACGAGCAGTACTTC. Protein sequence: CASSYEGQPNYEQYF.

This clone has just one count. CDR3 protein: CASTSPATTGELFF. CDR3 DNA sequence: TGTGCCAGCACCTCCCCGGCGACCACCGGGGAGCTGTTTTTT. V usage is TRBV27 and J usage is TRBJ2-2; D is undetermined. The V gene's germline CDR1 is MNHEY and CDR2 SMNVEV (reference sequence). The CDR3 covers 14 residues. V was trimmed by 7 bases and J by 4 bases, leaving 13 bases between them.